This T cell receptor (beta chain) was profiled in a study of blood T cells in healthy people across ages. With a J-beta primer mix and a sample-barcoded 5' primer, a second PCR ran roughly 7 to 11 cycles. Unique molecular identifiers of 12 random nucleotides labeled each cDNA. TCRdb itself ran the 5' RACE reads through MiXCR, one entry per CDR3 protein. The data hold about 780,000 distinct CDR3 sequences, with 46% observed a single time. Per germline, CDR1 LGHDT and CDR2 YNNKEL (reference sequence). This CDR3 is built from 13 residues. Deletions cut 0 bases from V and 13 bases from J, with 13 bases between.

The rearrangement links TRBV3-1 to TRBJ2-4, with D tentatively TRBD2 (5 bases). This clonotype originated in an elderly man in good health. The source material was blood. The CDR3 DNA sequence: TGTGCCAGCAGCCAAGAAAGAGCGTGGGAGCAGTACTTC. Translation gives CASSQERAWEQYF. Full variable domain (missing parts from reference TRBV3-1 and TRBJ2-4): DTAVSQTPKYLVTQMGNDKSIKCEQNLGHDTMYWYKQDSKKFLKIMFSYNNKELIINETVPNRFSPKSPDKAHLNLHINSLELGDSAVYFCASSQERAWEQYFGAGTRLSVL.